One and the same sample provided the 5 T cell receptor beta chains below, sequenced in a study of human T cells and chemical hapten exposure. As to time point: patch test 1, 2 weeks after DPC sensitization. The treatment here: therapeutic diphenylcyclopropenone sensitization with weekly scalp DPC. Each CDR3 protein is one row after TCRdb ran MiXCR on the RACE reads. The profile shows around 300,000 distinct CDR3 sequences, around 7% of them singletons. The source was whole blood, collected in connection with sensitization to the hapten diphenylcyclopropenone (DPC). These receptors were obtained from a woman aged 18-29 years with alopecia areata. Some clones in this sample may be carry-over from other donors' samples.

This clonotype was counted only a few times. This sequence joins TRBV12-3 or TRBV12-4 and TRBJ2-3, with 11 positions matching TRBD2. V shed 4 bases and J 6 bases; nucleotides not matched to a gene: 3. This CDR3 contains 14 residues. CDR3: CASSYLAGGDTQYF. The CDR3 bases are TGTGCCAGCAGTTATCTAGCGGGGGGCGATACGCAGTATTTT.

The chain carries TRBV7-2 and TRBJ1-5, with D uncertain. The CDR3 has 17 residues. The germline CDR1 and CDR2 sequences are SGHTA and FQGNSA. Trimming pared 2 bases from V and 5 bases from J, leaving 19 bases between. The CDR3 sequence is CASSLLSLAARYQPQHF. The CDR3 coding sequence is TGTGCCAGCAGCTTACTTAGTCTGGCTGCCCGGTATCAGCCCCAGCATTTT.

This clonotype was found a few times. V and J are TRBV9 and TRBJ1-3; D is undetermined. The ends were cut back, 2 bases at V and 0 bases at J, with 6 bases in the middle. Per germline, CDR1 SGDLS and CDR2 YYNGEE. The CDR3 is 14 residues long. This CDR3 is CASSVSSSGNTIYF. The CDR3 DNA reads as TGTGCCAGCAGCGTCAGCAGCTCTGGAAACACCATATATTTT.

The gene calls are TRBV5-1 and TRBJ2-1; TRBD2 matches at 14 bases. The germline V gene encodes CDR1 SGHRS and CDR2 YFSETQ. This CDR3 region has 18 residues. J was trimmed by 0 bases and V by 3 bases; bases with no gene match: 5. CDR3 in amino acids: CASSWGLAGDYSYNEQFF. In DNA form, the CDR3 reads TGCGCCAGCAGCTGGGGACTAGCGGGGGATTACTCCTACAATGAGCAGTTCTTC.

This rearrangement joins TRBV6-5 to TRBJ2-3, with D uncertain. The CDR3 consists of 14 residues. The germline V and J ends were trimmed by 0 bases and 4 bases, with 8 bases remaining between them. Germline CDR1 MNHEY, CDR2 SVGAGI. This chain's CDR3 is CASSYSMTSDTQYF. CDR3 in DNA: TGTGCCAGCAGTTACTCGATGACCTCAGATACGCAGTATTTT.